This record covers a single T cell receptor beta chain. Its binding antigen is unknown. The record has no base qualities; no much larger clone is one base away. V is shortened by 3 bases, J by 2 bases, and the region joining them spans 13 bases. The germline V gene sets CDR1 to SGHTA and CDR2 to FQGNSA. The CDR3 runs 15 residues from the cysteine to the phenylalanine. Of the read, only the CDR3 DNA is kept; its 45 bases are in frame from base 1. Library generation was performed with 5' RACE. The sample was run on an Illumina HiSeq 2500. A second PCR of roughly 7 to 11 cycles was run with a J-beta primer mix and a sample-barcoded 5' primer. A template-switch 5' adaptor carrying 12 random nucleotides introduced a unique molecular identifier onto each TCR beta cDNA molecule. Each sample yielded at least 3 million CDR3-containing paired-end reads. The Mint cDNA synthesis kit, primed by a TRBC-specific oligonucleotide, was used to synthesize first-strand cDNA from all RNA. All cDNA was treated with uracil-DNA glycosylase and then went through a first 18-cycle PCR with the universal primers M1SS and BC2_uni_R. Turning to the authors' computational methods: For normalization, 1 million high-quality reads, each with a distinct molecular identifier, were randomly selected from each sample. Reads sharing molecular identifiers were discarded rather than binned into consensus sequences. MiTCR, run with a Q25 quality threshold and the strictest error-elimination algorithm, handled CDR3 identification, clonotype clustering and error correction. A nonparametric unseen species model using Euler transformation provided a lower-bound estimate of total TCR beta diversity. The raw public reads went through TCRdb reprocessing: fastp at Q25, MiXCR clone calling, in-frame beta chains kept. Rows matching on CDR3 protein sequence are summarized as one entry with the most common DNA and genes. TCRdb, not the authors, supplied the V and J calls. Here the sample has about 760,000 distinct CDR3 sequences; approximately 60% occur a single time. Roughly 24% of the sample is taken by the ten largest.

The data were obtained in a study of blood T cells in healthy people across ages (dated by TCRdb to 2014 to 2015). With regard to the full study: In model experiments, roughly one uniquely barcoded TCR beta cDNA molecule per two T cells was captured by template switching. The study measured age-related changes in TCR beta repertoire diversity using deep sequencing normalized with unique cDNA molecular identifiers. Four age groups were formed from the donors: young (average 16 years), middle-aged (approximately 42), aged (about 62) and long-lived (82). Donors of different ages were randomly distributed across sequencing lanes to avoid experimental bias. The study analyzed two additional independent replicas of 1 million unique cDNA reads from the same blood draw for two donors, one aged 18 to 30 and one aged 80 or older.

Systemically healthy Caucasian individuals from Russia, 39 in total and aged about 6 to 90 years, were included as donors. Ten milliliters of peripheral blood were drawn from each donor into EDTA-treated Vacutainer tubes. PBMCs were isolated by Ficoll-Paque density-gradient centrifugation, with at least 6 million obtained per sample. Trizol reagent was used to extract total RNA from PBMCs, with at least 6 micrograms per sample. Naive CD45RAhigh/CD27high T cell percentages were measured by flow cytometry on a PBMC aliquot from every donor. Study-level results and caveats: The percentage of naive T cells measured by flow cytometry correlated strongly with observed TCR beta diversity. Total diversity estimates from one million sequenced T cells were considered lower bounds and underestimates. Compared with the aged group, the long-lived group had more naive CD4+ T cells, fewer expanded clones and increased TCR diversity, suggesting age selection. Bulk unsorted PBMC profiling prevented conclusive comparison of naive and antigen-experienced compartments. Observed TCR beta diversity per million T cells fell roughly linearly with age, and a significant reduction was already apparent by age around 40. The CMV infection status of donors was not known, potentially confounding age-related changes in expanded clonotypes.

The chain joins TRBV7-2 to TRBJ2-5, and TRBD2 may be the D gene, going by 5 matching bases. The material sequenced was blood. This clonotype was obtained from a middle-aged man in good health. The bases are TGTGCCAGCAGCTTCGCCTCCACGGGGCAAGAGACCCAGTACTTC. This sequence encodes CASSFASTGQETQYF.